Listed here are 31 T cell receptor beta chains from one sample, sequenced in a study of cytomegalovirus exposure and HLA in healthy donors. 13 Jbeta primers and 60 Vbeta primers were used for the PCR. Clones were read by immunoSEQ multiplex PCR, and TCRdb kept only the in-frame ones, dropping some. The data show 150,000 or so clones, over 60% seen once. Specimen: PBMCs. All receptors come from a woman younger than 30 in good health and CMV-seronegative.

The V call is TRBV28, the J call TRBJ2-7, with TRBD1 identical over 10 bases. This CDR3 is built from 17 residues. Germline V CDR1 and CDR2: MDHEN, SYDVKM. V shed 4 bases, J shed 2 bases, and the junction held 11 bases outside the gene matches. The CDR3 sequence is CASSSPERTGGTYEQYF. CDR3 coding DNA: TGTGCCAGCAGTTCCCCAGAACGGACAGGGGGGACCTACGAGCAGTACTTC.

This rearrangement joins TRBV10-1 to TRBJ2-2; tentatively, D is TRBD2 (5 bases). Trimming left V 3 bases short and J 0 bases short, with 8 bases between. CDR3 length: 15 amino acids. CDR1 and CDR2 from the germline V gene are WNHNN and SYGVQD (reference sequence). The CDR3 nucleotides are TGCGCCAGCAGTGATGGTAGCGCGAACACCGGGGAGCTGTTTTTT. Its protein is CASSDGSANTGELFF.

This chain connects TRBV7-2 to TRBJ1-2, with a tentative D call TRBD1 (5 bases). This CDR3 contains 15 residues. CDR1 SGHTA and CDR2 FQGNSA come from the germline V gene. Trimming stripped 5 bases from V and 4 bases from J, with 17 bases between. CDR3 protein: CASSPEGAEIYGYTF. The CDR3, as DNA: TGTGCCAGCAGCCCCGAAGGGGCGGAGATCTATGGCTACACCTTC. Using reference TRBV7-2 and TRBJ1-2 for the parts outside the CDR3, the full variable domain is GAGVSQSPSNKVTEKGKDVELRCDPISGHTALYWYRQSLGQGLEFLIYFQGNSAPDKSGLPSDRFSAERTGGSVSTLTIQRTQQEDSAVYLCASSPEGAEIYGYTFGSGTRLTVV.

The chain carries TRBV7-8 and TRBJ2-2; TRBD2 aligns across 8 bases. The ends lost 6 bases at V and 7 bases at J; junction bases unmatched: 7. Germline V gene lookup returns CDR1 SGHVS and CDR2 FQNEAQ. This CDR3 has 14 amino acids. The CDR3 protein is CASSWTSNSGELFF. DNA of the CDR3: TGTGCCAGCAGTTGGACTAGCAATAGCGGGGAGCTGTTTTTT. The full variable domain, in which reference TRBV7-8 and TRBJ2-2 provide the parts outside the CDR3, is GAGVSQSPRYKVAKRGQDVALRCDPISGHVSLFWYQQALGQGPEFLTYFQNEAQLDKSGLPSDRFFAERPEGSVSTLKIQRTQQEDSAVYLCASSWTSNSGELFFGEGSRLTVL.

The V and J genes are TRBV28 and TRBJ2-7, with TRBD1 matching 8 bases. The CDR3 is 14 residues long. V lost 2 bases and J lost 1; bases outside the gene matches: 1. Germline assignment: CDR1 MDHEN and CDR2 SYDVKM. CDR3 sequence reads: CASSLGQGSYEQYF. In DNA, the CDR3 is TGTGCCAGCAGTTTAGGACAGGGATCCTACGAGCAGTACTTC.

This chain uses TRBV19 with TRBJ2-1; perhaps TRBD2 as D (6 bases). There are 13 residues in the CDR3. With 6 bases removed from V and 5 bases from J, the gap between germline ends came to 11 bases. Germline V CDR1 and CDR2: LNHDA, SQIVND (reference sequence). The CDR3 coding sequence is TGTGCCAGTAGCGGGAGTTGGCACAATGAGCAGTTCTTC. It translates to CASSGSWHNEQFF. The full variable domain, with the rest looked up from reference TRBV19 and TRBJ2-1, is DGGITQSPKYLFRKEGQNVTLSCEQNLNHDAMYWYRQDPGQGLRLIYYSQIVNDFQKGDIAEGYSVSREKKESFPLTVTSAQKNPTAFYLCASSGSWHNEQFFGPGTRLTVL.

The chain has TRBV4-1 and TRBJ1-4, with D possibly TRBD1 on 5 matching bases. Germline V gene data show CDR1 as MGHRA and CDR2 as YSYEKL. CDR3 length: 15 amino acids. The V gene lost 0 bases and the J gene lost 3 bases, with 8 bases spanning the gap. The CDR3 DNA reads as TGCGCCAGCAGCCAAGACCCAGGGCCTAATGAAAAACTGTTTTTT. This gives the protein CASSQDPGPNEKLFF.

In its sample, this clone was seen a few times. The chain joins TRBV19 to TRBJ1-6, with a tentative D call TRBD1 (5 bases). This CDR3 spans 16 amino acids. V dropped 5 bases and J dropped 0 bases, with 11 bases sitting between them. Per the germline V gene, CDR1 is LNHDA and CDR2 is SQIVND (reference sequence). CDR3 residues: CASSVTGDSYNSPLHF. CDR3 DNA sequence: TGTGCCAGTAGTGTCACAGGCGACTCCTATAATTCACCCCTCCACTTT. Combining the CDR3 with reference TRBV19 and TRBJ1-6 gives the whole variable domain DGGITQSPKYLFRKEGQNVTLSCEQNLNHDAMYWYRQDPGQGLRLIYYSQIVNDFQKGDIAEGYSVSREKKESFPLTVTSAQKNPTAFYLCASSVTGDSYNSPLHFGNGTRLTVT.

The CDR3 DNA is TGCAGCGTTGAAGCCGGGACACCAGATCAGCCCCAGCATTTT. Protein product: CSVEAGTPDQPQHF. The chain couples TRBV29-1 to TRBJ1-5, with D possibly TRBD1 on 6 matching bases. V shed 1 base and J shed 5 bases, with 12 bases lying between them. Germline-derived CDR1 and CDR2 are SQVTM and ANQGSEA. The CDR3 spans 14 residues.

The rearrangement joins TRBV6-5 to TRBJ2-7; the D gene is possibly TRBD1 (6 bases). Trimming shortened V by 6 bases and J by 2 bases, and 14 bases separated the two germline ends. CDR3 length: 14 amino acids. CDR1 is MNHEY, CDR2 SVGAGI, per germline. CDR3 protein: CASSLRAGAYEQYV. The CDR3 bases are TGTGCCAGCAGCCTGCGTGCAGGGGCCTACGAGCAGTACGTC.

The rearrangement links TRBV6-6 to TRBJ1-2; D is perhaps TRBD1 (5 bases). V shed 1 base and J shed 4 bases, with 13 bases lying between them. The germline V gene has CDR1 MNHNY and CDR2 SVGAGI (reference sequence). There are 15 residues in the CDR3. CDR3 nucleotides: TGTGCCAGCAGTTACTTTCAGGGTGGTGGCTATGGCTACACCTTC. Translating it yields CASSYFQGGGYGYTF.

The chain links TRBV6-6 to TRBJ2-3, with TRBD2 identical over 11 bases. CDR1 is MNHNY, CDR2 SVGAGI, per germline (reference sequence). The V gene end was trimmed by 5 bases and the J gene end by 1 base; junction bases not matched to a gene: 2. The CDR3 has 15 residues. CDR3 amino acids: CASSGTSGRTDTQYF. In DNA, the CDR3 is TGTGCCAGCAGTGGGACTAGCGGCCGCACAGATACGCAGTATTTT.

The chain joins TRBV7-9 to TRBJ2-7; 13 bases are shared with TRBD2. Unmatched junction bases numbered 9, after V lost 5 bases and J lost 2 bases. The CDR3 has 17 residues. Germline assignment: CDR1 SEHNR and CDR2 FQNEAQ (reference sequence). In nucleotides, the CDR3 is TGTGCCAGCAGCGCGAAAGTCGGACTAGCGGGGGCCTACGAGCAGTACTTC. Translated, it gives CASSAKVGLAGAYEQYF.

This clone was counted between two and nine times. The V and J genes are TRBV4-1 and TRBJ2-4; TRBD1 aligns across 9 bases. Unmatched junction bases numbered 4, after V lost 5 bases and J lost 5 bases. The CDR3 is 14 amino acids. CDR1 is MGHRA and CDR2 is YSYEKL in the germline V gene. For the CDR3, the DNA is TGCGCCAGCAGCACCCGGACAGGGGAAAACATTCAGTACTTC. It codes for CASSTRTGENIQYF.

The chain joins TRBV2 to TRBJ1-4; perhaps TRBD1 as D (6 bases). The CDR3 is 14 residues long. CDR1 and CDR2 from the germline V gene are SNHLY and FYNNEI. Trimming stripped 8 bases from V and 8 bases from J, with 18 bases between. Written as DNA, the CDR3 is TGTGCCAGCGGGAATTTACAGGGTTGGGAAAAACTGTTTTTT. This codes for CASGNLQGWEKLFF.

Worth noting for this clone: The identical CDR3 is also encoded by other nucleotide sequences in the sample. The V call is TRBV10-2, the J call TRBJ1-5, with 9 bases lining up with TRBD1. CDR1 and CDR2 (germline): WSHSY, SAAADI. The CDR3 is 14 residues long. V lost 4 bases and J lost 6; bases outside the gene matches: 4. CDR3 in DNA: TGCGCCAGCAGTGGCGGGACAGGGATTCAGCCCCAGCATTTT. As protein: CASSGGTGIQPQHF.

The chain's CDR3 is CASSLVAADYGYTF. The CDR3 DNA follows: TGCGCCAGCAGCTTGGTGGCGGCGGACTATGGCTACACCTTC. The V call is TRBV5-1, the J call TRBJ1-2, with unresolved D. Germline assignment: CDR1 SGHRS and CDR2 YFSETQ. The CDR3 spans 14 residues. The V and J ends lost 0 bases and 3 bases respectively, with 9 bases between them. Combining the CDR3 with reference TRBV5-1 and TRBJ1-2 gives the whole variable domain KAGVTQTPRYLIKTRGQQVTLSCSPISGHRSVSWYQQTPGQGLQFLFEYFSETQRNKGNFPGRFSGRQFSNSRSEMNVSTLELGDSALYLCASSLVAADYGYTFGSGTRLTVV.

This clone was counted only a few times. The chain employs TRBV4-1 and TRBJ2-2; D possibly corresponds to TRBD2 (6 bases). The CDR3 covers 15 residues. The germline V gene has CDR1 MGHRA and CDR2 YSYEKL. The ends were cut back, 0 bases at V and 5 bases at J, with 10 bases in the middle. This CDR3 is CASSQEGGATGELFF. Written as DNA, the CDR3 is TGCGCCAGCAGCCAAGAAGGAGGGGCGACCGGGGAGCTGTTTTTT.

This clone was seen only a few times. This rearrangement joins TRBV9 to TRBJ2-3; possible D gene TRBD1, 6 bases. The V and J ends lost 1 base and 1 base respectively, with 10 bases between them. The CDR3 totals 15 residues. The V gene's germline CDR1 is SGDLS and CDR2 YYNGEE. The CDR3 DNA follows: TGTGCCAGCAGCGTACAGGGGACCCGCACAGATACGCAGTATTTT. Its protein is CASSVQGTRTDTQYF.

The chain recombines TRBV13 with TRBJ2-1; TRBD1 aligns across 7 bases. Germline lookup yields CDR1 PRHDT and CDR2 FYEKMQ (reference sequence). This CDR3 spans 16 amino acids. Trimming at V came to 3 bases and at J to 4 bases, leaving 9 bases not matched to a gene. The CDR3, as DNA: TGTGCCAGCAGCTTTTGGGACAGCCGCCGGTACAATGAGCAGTTCTTC. It translates to CASSFWDSRRYNEQFF.

J is TRBJ1-1 and V is TRBV29-1, with 9 bases lining up with TRBD1. This CDR3 region has 12 residues. V lost 6 bases and J lost 5; bases outside the gene matches: 4. CDR1 SQVTM and CDR2 ANQGSEA come from the germline V gene. CDR3 in amino acids: CSVGTGRTEAFF. The DNA of the CDR3 is TGCAGCGTAGGGACAGGGCGGACTGAAGCTTTCTTT.

The J gene is TRBJ2-1, the V gene TRBV2, with D perhaps TRBD1 (6 bases). V lost 4 bases to trimming and J lost 12 bases, with 22 bases between them. The CDR3 consists of 15 residues. Germline lookup yields CDR1 SNHLY and CDR2 FYNNEI. CDR3 DNA sequence: TGTGCCAGCAGTGGTTGGGGGCTAGAGGATGGTGGGCAGTTCTTC. It translates to CASSGWGLEDGGQFF.

This clone was observed a handful of times. The rearrangement uses TRBV6-6 and TRBJ1-1, with D tentatively TRBD1 (6 bases). The germline gives CDR1 MNHNY, CDR2 SVGAGI (reference sequence). Trimming took 8 bases from V and 2 from J, leaving 12 bases between them. The CDR3 is made up of 13 amino acids. CDR3 sequence (DNA): TGTGCCAGCCTCGGGACACCTAACACTGAAGCTTTCTTT. Translated: CASLGTPNTEAFF.

CDR3 amino acids: CASSVRPGVRETQYF. The DNA of the CDR3 is TGTGCCAGCAGCGTTCGACCGGGGGTCAGGGAGACCCAGTACTTC. The chain has TRBV9 and TRBJ2-5, with a tentative D call TRBD2 (6 bases). Germline loops: CDR1 SGDLS, CDR2 YYNGEE. V shed 2 bases and J shed 5 bases, with 16 bases lying between them. This CDR3 spans 15 amino acids.

The chain joins TRBV28 to TRBJ2-7; 10 bases align to TRBD2. This CDR3 has 14 amino acids. With 6 bases clipped from V and 1 base from J, the junction kept 3 bases outside the gene matches. Germline CDR1 MDHEN, CDR2 SYDVKM. In DNA, the CDR3 is TGTGCCAGCAGCATTAGCGGGGGGTCCTACGAGCAGTACTTC. Residues: CASSISGGSYEQYF.

The chain links TRBV28 to TRBJ1-2, with D possibly being TRBD1 (6 bases). V lost 6 bases and J 6 bases, leaving 14 bases between the germline ends. The germline gives CDR1 MDHEN, CDR2 SYDVKM. The CDR3 covers 13 residues. CDR3 residues: CASSPTGSDGYTF. CDR3 sequence (DNA): TGTGCCAGCAGCCCTACAGGGTCGGATGGCTACACCTTC.

The table lists this clone with a few counts. The sample has other DNA sequences that encode this CDR3 too. The chain employs TRBV9 and TRBJ1-3, with D perhaps matching TRBD1 (6 bases). Between the trimmed V and J ends, which lost 4 bases and 4 bases, there was a span of 18 bases. This CDR3 is built from 16 residues. CDR1 is SGDLS and CDR2 is YYNGEE in the germline V gene. The CDR3 region has the DNA TGTGCCAGCAGCCCCCGGGACAACCCAGAGGGAAACACCATATATTTT. Its protein is CASSPRDNPEGNTIYF.

Here the CDR3 DNA reads TGTGCCAGCAGCTTTACTAGCGGGGGGGCCGCTGAGCAGTTCTTC. Translated, it gives CASSFTSGGAAEQFF. The genes are TRBV7-3 and TRBJ2-1, with 13 nucleotides matching TRBD2. Unmatched junction bases numbered 5, after V lost 3 bases and J lost 9 bases. The germline V gene encodes CDR1 SGHTA and CDR2 FQGTGA. CDR3 length: 15 amino acids.

The genes are TRBV5-6 and TRBJ2-3; D is possibly TRBD2 (7 bases). With 0 bases removed from V and 7 bases from J, the gap between germline ends came to 15 bases. The V gene's germline CDR1 is SGHDT and CDR2 YYEEEE. The CDR3 spans 15 residues. CDR3 loop: CASSLGGLGGNTQYF. DNA of the CDR3: TGTGCCAGCAGCTTGGGAGGACTAGGGGGAAATACGCAGTATTTT.

This chain connects TRBV15 to TRBJ1-1; possible D gene TRBD1, 5 bases. The CDR3 length is 14 residues. In germline, CDR1 is LNHNV, CDR2 YYDKDF (reference sequence). The V gene lost 8 bases and the J gene lost 5 bases, with 18 bases spanning the gap. In DNA, the CDR3 is TGTGCCACCGCCGCTTGGCAGGGTGGGACTGAAGCTTTCTTT. It specifies CATAAWQGGTEAFF.

The genes are TRBV6-1 and TRBJ2-7; D ambiguous. V was pared by 3 bases and J by 6 bases, with 9 bases between. This CDR3 has 12 amino acids. Germline V CDR1 and CDR2: MNHNS, SASEGT. CDR3 residues: CASSDRIAEQYV. In DNA form, the CDR3 reads TGTGCCAGCAGTGACAGGATCGCCGAGCAGTACGTC.